This T cell receptor beta chain comes out of a study of T cells in severe cutaneous drug reactions. About the study: Collected from acute- or recovery-stage patients: blister fluids/cells and PBMC. Overall study results and limits: A public TCRbeta CDR3 appeared in all seven CBZ-SJS/TEN blister samples, averaging approximately 14%.

Sequenced patients had Stevens-Johnson syndrome or toxic epidermal necrolysis caused by carbamazepine. Bulk and single-cell libraries used iRepertoire multiplex PCR with TCR subtype-specific primers. Bulk TCR beta libraries: multiplex PCR with V-, D- and J-region primers. From the multiplex PCR reads, TCRdb lists one entry per CDR3 protein and no DNA. Its clone listing holds thousands of distinct CDR3 sequences. About this clonotype: The antigen is unknown.

The sequence came from a human donor with a severe cutaneous adverse drug reaction. Sample: cells from a skin blister.

This chain's CDR3 is CATTRGTEAFF. This chain joins TRBV28 and TRBJ1-1; TCRdb lists TRBD1, though no DNA is available to test this call. Germline CDR1 reads MDHEN; CDR2 reads SYDVKM. The CDR3 spans 11 residues. Using reference TRBV28 and TRBJ1-1 for the parts outside the CDR3, the full variable domain is DVKVTQSSRYLVKRTGEKVFLECVQDMDHENMFWYRQDPGLGLRLIYFSYDVKMKEKGDIPEGYSVSREKKERFSLILESASTNQTSMYLCATTRGTEAFFGQGTRLTVV.